These T cell receptor beta chains were read from a single sample in a study of patients and donors after allogeneic stem cell transplantation. From the RT-PCR reads, TCRdb called clonotypes with MiXCR, one entry per CDR3 protein. Of about 200,000 distinct CDR3 sequences in the sample, around two fifths were seen once. The sample consisted of blood, either unsorted or a sorted T cell fraction (not recorded which). All receptors derive from a human donor who was either an allogeneic HSCT recipient or a stem cell or donor lymphocyte infusion donor (not recorded which). It is not recorded whose cells these are; they may come from a transplant donor. CDR3s include the opening cysteine and the closing phenylalanine or tryptophan. A D gene is named only where the DNA matches it firmly. Rows give clone size only sometimes, using once, few, many, or a class for an expanded clone.

abundance	d_gene	v_gene	j_gene	CDR3aa	CDR3nt
.	TRBD1	TRBV29-1	TRBJ1-1	CSVQGAWTEAFF	TGCAGTGTCCAGGGGGCTTGGACTGAAGCTTTCTTT
.	.	TRBV24-1	TRBJ1-5	CATSGTANQPQHF	TGTGCCACCAGTGGGACGGCGAATCAGCCCCAGCATTTT
few	.	TRBV5-1	TRBJ1-5	CASSLEGTNQPQHF	TGCGCCAGCAGCTTGGAAGGCACGAATCAGCCCCAGCATTTT
.	TRBD2	TRBV28	TRBJ2-3	CASSFLAGKTDTQYF	TGTGCCAGCAGTTTTCTAGCGGGAAAGACAGATACGCAGTATTTT
.	TRBD1	TRBV20-1	TRBJ1-4	CSAREGTGAEKLFF	TGCAGTGCTAGAGAGGGGACAGGGGCTGAAAAACTGTTTTTT
.	.	TRBV5-1	TRBJ2-4	CASSPGGEIAKNIQYF	TGCGCCAGCAGCCCAGGTGGTGAAATAGCCAAAAACATTCAGTACTTC
.	.	TRBV5-1	TRBJ1-1	CASSLVSPSDTEAFF	TGCGCCAGCAGCTTGGTATCACCTAGCGACACTGAAGCTTTCTTT
few	TRBD1	TRBV12-3/TRBV12-4	TRBJ1-2	CASSRTGWYGYTF	TGTGCCAGCAGTCGGACAGGGTGGTATGGCTACACCTTC
once	.	TRBV7-3	TRBJ1-1	CPSSLKGGTEAFF	TGTCCCAGCAGCTTAAAGGGGGGCACTGAAGCTTTCTTT
few	TRBD2	TRBV12-3/TRBV12-4	TRBJ2-5	CASSPPSGTFQETQYF	TGTGCCAGCAGCCCCCCTAGCGGGACTTTCCAAGAGACCCAGTACTTC
.	.	TRBV4-1	TRBJ1-6	CASSPPGPEGSPLHF	TGCGCCAGCAGCCCCCCGGGACCCGAGGGGTCACCCCTCCACTTT
.	TRBD2	TRBV28	TRBJ2-7	CASLGGLAGVGEQYF	TGTGCCAGCCTTGGAGGGCTAGCGGGAGTAGGCGAGCAGTACTTC
.	.	TRBV29-1	TRBJ1-1	CSVKRGQMNTEAFF	TGCAGCGTTAAACGTGGACAGATGAACACTGAAGCTTTCTTT
.	.	TRBV11-2	TRBJ1-2	CASSLPGGYTF	TGTGCCAGCAGCTTACCGGGAGGCTACACCTTC
.	.	TRBV5-1	TRBJ1-1	CASSGGWGMETEAFF	TGCGCCAGCAGCGGTGGGTGGGGCATGGAAACTGAAGCTTTCTTT
.	TRBD1	TRBV6-2/TRBV6-3	TRBJ2-5	CASSYGQGVTETQYF	TGTGCCAGCAGTTACGGACAGGGCGTTACGGAGACCCAGTACTTC
.	TRBD2	TRBV20-1	TRBJ2-1	CSARTSGHNEQFF	TGCAGTGCCAGGACTAGCGGCCACAATGAGCAGTTCTTC
few	.	TRBV27	TRBJ1-4	CASSLSIWGARTNEKLFF	TGTGCCAGCAGTTTATCGATATGGGGAGCAAGAACTAATGAAAAACTGTTTTTT
.	.	TRBV6-2/TRBV6-3	TRBJ2-1	CASSPLGTLQFF	TGTGCCAGCAGTCCCCTCGGTACTTTGCAGTTCTTC
.	.	TRBV6-1	TRBJ2-3	CASSERRLDFTDTQYF	TGTGCCAGCAGTGAAAGACGGCTAGACTTCACAGATACGCAGTATTTT
.	.	TRBV7-6	TRBJ1-1	CASSLGTAENTEAFF	TGTGCCAGCAGCTTAGGCACGGCGGAGAACACTGAAGCTTTCTTT
.	TRBD1	TRBV5-1	TRBJ2-4	CASSLGQVTDIQYF	TGCGCCAGCAGCCTCGGACAGGTCACAGACATTCAGTACTTC
.	.	TRBV18	TRBJ2-2	CASSPITGELFF	TGTGCCAGCTCACCAATAACCGGGGAGCTGTTTTTT
few	.	TRBV7-9	TRBJ2-4	CASSPDSAKNIQYF	TGTGCCAGCAGCCCAGACTCAGCCAAAAACATTCAGTACTTC
.	.	TRBV10-3	TRBJ2-3	CAISAEETMTDTQYF	TGTGCCATCAGTGCGGAGGAGACAATGACAGATACGCAGTATTTT
few	.	TRBV4-3	TRBJ1-1	CASSSRPGSTEAFF	TGCGCCAGCAGCTCTCGCCCAGGTAGCACTGAAGCTTTCTTT
.	.	TRBV28	TRBJ1-5	CASILGLTNQPQHF	TGTGCCAGCATCTTAGGACTTACCAATCAGCCCCAGCATTTT
.	.	TRBV4-3	TRBJ1-1	CASSQVGYTEAFF	TGCGCCAGCAGCCAAGTCGGGTACACTGAAGCTTTCTTT
.	.	TRBV29-1	TRBJ1-2	CSVEDQVGGGYTF	TGCAGCGTTGAAGATCAGGTCGGGGGCGGCTACACCTTC
few	.	TRBV12-3/TRBV12-4	TRBJ1-5	CASSSRRRNQPQHF	TGTGCCAGCAGTTCCCGTCGGCGGAATCAGCCCCAGCATTTT
.	.	TRBV29-1	TRBJ2-3	CSAIQGTDTQYF	TGCAGCGCAATACAGGGCACAGATACGCAGTATTTT
.	.	TRBV6-6	TRBJ1-1	CASSDDRYTEAFF	TGTGCCAGCAGTGATGACAGGTACACTGAAGCTTTCTTT
.	.	TRBV7-9	TRBJ1-1	CASSLEGDTLAF	TGTGCCAGCAGCTTAGAGGGGGATACTTTGGCCTTT
.	.	TRBV3-2	TRBJ2-3	CASSRHPKGASTDTQYF	TGTGCCAGCAGCCGACACCCTAAGGGGGCTAGCACAGATACGCAGTATTTT
few	TRBD2	TRBV15	TRBJ2-2	CATSTLAGMNTGELFF	TGTGCCACCAGCACCTTAGCGGGGATGAACACCGGGGAGCTGTTTTTT
.	TRBD2	TRBV10-3	TRBJ2-1	CAISGGLAGSGNEQFF	TGTGCCATCAGTGGGGGACTAGCGGGCTCTGGCAATGAGCAGTTCTTC
few	TRBD2	TRBV7-9	TRBJ2-5	CASRAGGGQETQYF	TGTGCCAGCAGGGCGGGAGGGGGTCAAGAGACCCAGTACTTC
.	.	TRBV4-3	TRBJ2-7	CASSPGYWGYEQYF	TGCGCCAGCAGCCCTGGCTACTGGGGCTACGAGCAGTACTTC
.	.	TRBV6-2/TRBV6-3	TRBJ2-7	CASSSSGVYEQYF	TGTGCCAGCAGTTCCTCAGGGGTGTACGAGCAGTACTTC
few	TRBD1	TRBV20-1	TRBJ1-1	CSAPGQGYTEAFF	TGCAGTGCCCCGGGACAGGGATACACTGAAGCTTTCTTT
many	.	TRBV29-1	TRBJ1-2	CSSGSVELSPDYGYTF	TGCAGCTCCGGAAGCGTTGAACTCTCCCCTGACTATGGCTACACCTTC